This T cell receptor beta chain was captured by sequencing in a study of CD8+CD57+ T cells in acquired aplastic anemia. Overall study: The DNA of sorted CD4+ and CD8+ cells averaged roughly 3.2 ug. Findings and caveats of the study: Simpson's diversity of CD8+ cells was not significantly different in patients compared with controls.

Regarding this clonotype: Its specificity is unknown.

Selection for sequencing was limited to patients who had shown CD8+CD57+ cell expansion by flow cytometry. CDR3 length: 15 amino acids. CDR1 is SGHVS, CDR2 FQNEAQ, per germline. Trimming took off 2 bases at V and 0 bases at J, with 11 bases between the two ends. For CDR3 and TCR beta VDJ profiling, genomic DNA was the template used. Using its own MiXCR run on the reads, TCRdb lists one record per CDR3 protein. This repertoire shows about 180,000 distinct CDR3 sequences, 48% found once; its top ten account for over 10%. The V call is TRBV7-8, the J call TRBJ2-7, with D maybe TRBD1 (5 bases). The material sequenced was sorted CD4+, CD8+, or CD8+CD57+ T cells (not recorded which) from PBMCs. This clonotype originated in a human donor with aplastic anemia. This CDR3 reads CASSLHQGSSYEQYF. The CDR3 nucleotides are TGTGCCAGCAGCTTACACCAGGGCAGCTCCTACGAGCAGTACTTC.